This T cell receptor beta chain comes out of a study of T cell changes during pregnancy in multiple sclerosis. Generated by immunoSEQ multiplex PCR, the TCRdb table keeps only in-frame clones and is missing some. The sample holds around 69,000 clones, around 90% seen once. V lost 2 bases to trimming and J lost 0 bases; unmatched junction nucleotides: 4. The CDR3 spans 16 residues. Germline lookup yields CDR1 KGHSH and CDR2 LQKENI. The V gene is TRBV18, the J gene TRBJ2-1; 7 bases agree with TRBD2. The sequence was collected from a female donor in good health, enrolled as a control in a pregnancy study. Sequencing used peripheral blood, obtained in the second trimester of pregnancy. CDR3 nucleotides: TGTGCCAGCTCACCAAAGGGCGGGGGCTCCTACAATGAGCAGTTCTTC. It translates to CASSPKGGGSYNEQFF. Supplemented by reference TRBV18 and TRBJ2-1, the full variable domain reads NAGVMQNPRHLVRRRGQEARLRCSPMKGHSHVYWYRQLPEEGLKFMVYLQKENIIDESGMPKERFSAEFPKEGPSILRIQQVVRGDSAAYFCASSPKGGGSYNEQFFGPGTRLTVL.